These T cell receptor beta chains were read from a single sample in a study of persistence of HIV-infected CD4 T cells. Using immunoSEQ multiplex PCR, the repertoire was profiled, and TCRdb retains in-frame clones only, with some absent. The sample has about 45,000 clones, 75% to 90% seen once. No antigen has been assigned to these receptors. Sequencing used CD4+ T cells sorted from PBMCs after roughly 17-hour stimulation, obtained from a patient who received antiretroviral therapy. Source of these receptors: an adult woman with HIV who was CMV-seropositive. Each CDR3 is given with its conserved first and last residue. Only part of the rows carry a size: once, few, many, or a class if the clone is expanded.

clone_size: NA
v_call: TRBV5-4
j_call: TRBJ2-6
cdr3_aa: CASSLGGPFSGANVLTF

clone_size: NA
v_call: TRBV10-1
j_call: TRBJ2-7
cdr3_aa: CASSEADSPYEQYF

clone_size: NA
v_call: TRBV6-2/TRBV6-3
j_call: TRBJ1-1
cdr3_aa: CASSYPGTGSFEAFF

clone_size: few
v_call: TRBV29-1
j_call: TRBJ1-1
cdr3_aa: CSVNDRLNTEAFF

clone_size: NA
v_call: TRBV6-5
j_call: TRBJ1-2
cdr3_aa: CASSYLDEVYGYTF

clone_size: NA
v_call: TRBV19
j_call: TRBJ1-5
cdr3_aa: CASSRGQGVLSNQPQHF

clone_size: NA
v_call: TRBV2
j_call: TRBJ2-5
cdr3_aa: CASSGQVPGGETQYF

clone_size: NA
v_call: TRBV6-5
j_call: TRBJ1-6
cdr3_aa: CASSYGGSYNSPLHF

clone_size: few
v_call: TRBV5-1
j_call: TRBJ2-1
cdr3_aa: CASSIRQLQGSSYNEQFF

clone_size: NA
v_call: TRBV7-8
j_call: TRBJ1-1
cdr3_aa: CASSSLAQLNTEAFF

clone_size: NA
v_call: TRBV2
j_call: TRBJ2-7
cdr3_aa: CASSAGRDGEQYF

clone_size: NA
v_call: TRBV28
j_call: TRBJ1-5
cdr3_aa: CATQKGQISNQPQHF

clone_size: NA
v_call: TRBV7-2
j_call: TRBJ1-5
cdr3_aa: CASSLGDRASNQPQHF

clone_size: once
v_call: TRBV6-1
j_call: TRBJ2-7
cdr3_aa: CASSEAQRGRSEQYF

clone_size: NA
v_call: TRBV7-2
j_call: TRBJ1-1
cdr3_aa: CASSLDTNPFGAFF

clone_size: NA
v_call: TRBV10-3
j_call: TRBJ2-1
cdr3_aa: CAISSGQGPYNEQFF

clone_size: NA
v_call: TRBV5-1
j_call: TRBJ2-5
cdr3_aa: CASATGGGETQYF

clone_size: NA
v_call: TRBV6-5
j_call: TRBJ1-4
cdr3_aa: CASSQEDRAWEKLFF

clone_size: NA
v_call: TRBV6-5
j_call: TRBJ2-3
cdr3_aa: CASSYAGTGTDTQYF

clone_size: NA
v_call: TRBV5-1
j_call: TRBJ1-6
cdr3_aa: CASSLRQAPNSPLHF

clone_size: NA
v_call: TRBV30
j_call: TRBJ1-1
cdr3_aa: CAWTPGRGLPLTEAFF

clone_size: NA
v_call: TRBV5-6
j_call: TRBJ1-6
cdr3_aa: CASSLDVGTGYHSPLHF

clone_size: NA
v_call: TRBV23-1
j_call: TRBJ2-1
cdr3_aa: CASTGGGSYNEQFF

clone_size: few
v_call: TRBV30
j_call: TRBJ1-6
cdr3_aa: CAWSVQGNSPLHF

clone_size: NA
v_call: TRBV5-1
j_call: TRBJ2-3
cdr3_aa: CASSLLAGGNTDTQYF

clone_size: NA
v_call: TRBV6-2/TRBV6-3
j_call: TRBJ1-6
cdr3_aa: CASSYRDGPLNSPLHF

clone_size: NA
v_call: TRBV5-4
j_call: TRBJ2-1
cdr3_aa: CASSFGGLTYNEQFF

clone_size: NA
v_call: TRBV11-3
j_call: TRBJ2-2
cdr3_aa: CASRTTGELFF

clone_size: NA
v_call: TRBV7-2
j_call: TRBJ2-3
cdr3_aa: CASSRTSGGWPDTQYF

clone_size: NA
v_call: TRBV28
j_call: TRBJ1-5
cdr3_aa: CASSLPDRAGQPQHF

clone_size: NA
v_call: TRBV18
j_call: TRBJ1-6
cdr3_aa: CASSLAGTSNNSPLHF

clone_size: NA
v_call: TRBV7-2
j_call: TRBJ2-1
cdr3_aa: CASGGRGWVNEQFF

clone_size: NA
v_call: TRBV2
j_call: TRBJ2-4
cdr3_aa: CASLVGTSEKNIQYF

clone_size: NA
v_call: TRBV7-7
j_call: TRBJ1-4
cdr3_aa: CASSKGQGDNEKLFF

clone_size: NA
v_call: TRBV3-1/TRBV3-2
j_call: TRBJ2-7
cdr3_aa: CASSQADYEQYF

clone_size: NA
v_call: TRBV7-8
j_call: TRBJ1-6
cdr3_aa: CASSLGQGMGSPLHF

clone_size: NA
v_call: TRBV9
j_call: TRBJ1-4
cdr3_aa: CASSVGQGGEKLFF

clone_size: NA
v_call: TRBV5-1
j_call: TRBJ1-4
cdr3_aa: CASSLGQGAEKLFF

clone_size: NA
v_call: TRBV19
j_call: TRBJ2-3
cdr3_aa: CASSRLFTSTYTQYF

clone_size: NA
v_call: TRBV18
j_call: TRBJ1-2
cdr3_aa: CASSPSTDYYGYTF

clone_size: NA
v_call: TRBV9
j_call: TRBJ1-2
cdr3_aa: CASSADRGLGGYTF

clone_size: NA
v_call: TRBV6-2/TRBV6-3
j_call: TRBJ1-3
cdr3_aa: CASSLRQESSGNTIYF

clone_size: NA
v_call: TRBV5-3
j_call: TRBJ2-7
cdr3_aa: CARSLVYEQYF

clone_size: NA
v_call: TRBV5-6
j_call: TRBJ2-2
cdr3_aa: CASSLSLFRRGELFF

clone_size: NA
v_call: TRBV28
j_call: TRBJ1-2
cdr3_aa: CASSLSRNSYGYTF

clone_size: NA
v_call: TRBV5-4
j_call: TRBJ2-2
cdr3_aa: CASSLDSTGELFF

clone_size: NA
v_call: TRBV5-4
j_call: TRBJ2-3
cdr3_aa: CASSWGLAGDASTDTQYF

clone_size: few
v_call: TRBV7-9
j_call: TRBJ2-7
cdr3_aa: CASSSLRTGSYEQYF

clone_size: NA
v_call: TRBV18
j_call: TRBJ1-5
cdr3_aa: CASSPDRDNQPQHF

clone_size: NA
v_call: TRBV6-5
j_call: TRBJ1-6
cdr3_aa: CASRLRVGDNSPLHF

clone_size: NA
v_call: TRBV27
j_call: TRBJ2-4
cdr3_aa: CASSLSWTSPKNIQYF

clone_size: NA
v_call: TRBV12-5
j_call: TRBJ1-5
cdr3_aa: CASGMGQAHQPQHF

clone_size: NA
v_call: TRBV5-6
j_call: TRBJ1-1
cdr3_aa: CASSLQGRIIEAFF

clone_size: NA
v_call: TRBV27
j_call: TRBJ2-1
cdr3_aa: CASSLVKDRGRGNEQFF

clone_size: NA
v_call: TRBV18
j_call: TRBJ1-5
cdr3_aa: CASSPGTGDQPQHF

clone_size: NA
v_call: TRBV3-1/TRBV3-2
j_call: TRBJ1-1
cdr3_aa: CASKGGGHSEAFF

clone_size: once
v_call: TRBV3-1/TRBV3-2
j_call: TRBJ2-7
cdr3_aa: CASSQIVDEQYF

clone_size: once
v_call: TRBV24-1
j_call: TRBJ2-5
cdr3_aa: CATSDMGRGQETQYF

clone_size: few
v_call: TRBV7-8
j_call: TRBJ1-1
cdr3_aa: CASRRRQGAEAFF